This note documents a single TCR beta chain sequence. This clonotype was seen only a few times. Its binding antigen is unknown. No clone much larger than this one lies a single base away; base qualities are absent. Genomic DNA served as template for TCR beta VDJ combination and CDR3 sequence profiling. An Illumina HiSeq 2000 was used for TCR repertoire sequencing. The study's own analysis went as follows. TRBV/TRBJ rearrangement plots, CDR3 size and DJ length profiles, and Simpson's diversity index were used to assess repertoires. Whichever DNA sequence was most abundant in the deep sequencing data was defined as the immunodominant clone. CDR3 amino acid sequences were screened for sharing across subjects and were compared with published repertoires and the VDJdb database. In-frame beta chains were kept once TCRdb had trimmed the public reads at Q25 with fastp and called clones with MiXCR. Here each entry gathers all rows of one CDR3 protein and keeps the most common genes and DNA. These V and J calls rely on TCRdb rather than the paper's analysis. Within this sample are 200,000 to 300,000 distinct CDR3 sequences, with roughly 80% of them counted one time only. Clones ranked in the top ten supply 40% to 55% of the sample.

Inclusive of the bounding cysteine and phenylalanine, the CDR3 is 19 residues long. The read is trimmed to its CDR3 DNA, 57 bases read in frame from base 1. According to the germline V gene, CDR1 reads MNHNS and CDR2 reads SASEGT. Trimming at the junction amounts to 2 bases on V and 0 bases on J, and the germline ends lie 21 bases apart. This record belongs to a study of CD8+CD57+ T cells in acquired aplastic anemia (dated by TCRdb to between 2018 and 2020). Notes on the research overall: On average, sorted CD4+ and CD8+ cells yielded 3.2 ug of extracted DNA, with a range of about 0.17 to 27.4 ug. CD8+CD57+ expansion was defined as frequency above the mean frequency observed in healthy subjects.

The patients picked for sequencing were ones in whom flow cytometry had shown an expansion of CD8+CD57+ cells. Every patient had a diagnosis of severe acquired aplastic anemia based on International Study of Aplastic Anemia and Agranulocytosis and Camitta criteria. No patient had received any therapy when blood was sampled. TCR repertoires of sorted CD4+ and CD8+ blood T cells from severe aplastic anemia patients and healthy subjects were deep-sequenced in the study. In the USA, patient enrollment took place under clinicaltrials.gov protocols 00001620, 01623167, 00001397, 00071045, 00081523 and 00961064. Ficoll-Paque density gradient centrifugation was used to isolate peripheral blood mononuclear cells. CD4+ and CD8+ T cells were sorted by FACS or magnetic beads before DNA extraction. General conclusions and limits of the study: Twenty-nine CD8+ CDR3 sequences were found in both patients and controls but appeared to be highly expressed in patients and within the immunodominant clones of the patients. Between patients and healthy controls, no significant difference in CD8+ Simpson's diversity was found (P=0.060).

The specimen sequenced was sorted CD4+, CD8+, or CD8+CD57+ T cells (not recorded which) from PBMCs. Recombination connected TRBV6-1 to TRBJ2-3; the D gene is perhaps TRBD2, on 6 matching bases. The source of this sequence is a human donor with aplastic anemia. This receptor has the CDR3 CASSESGEQLDPSTDTQYF. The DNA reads TGTGCCAGCAGTGAATCGGGGGAACAGTTAGACCCTAGCACAGATACGCAGTATTTT.